This T cell receptor (beta chain) was captured by sequencing in a study of breast tumors, draining lymph nodes, adjacent tissues. Study-level findings and limits: Tumor repertoires ranked between lymph nodes and nontumor tissue in diversity, with V and J gene preferences.

The CDR3 contains 12 residues. CDR1 and CDR2 from the germline V gene are SEHNR and FQNEAQ (reference sequence). V dropped 9 bases and J dropped 2; count of bases not matched to a gene: 2. TCRdb redid the calling of the multiplex PCR reads with MiXCR, one entry per CDR3 protein. The data contain about 20,000 distinct CDR3 sequences, approximately 33% of them seen just once; the ten biggest clones take up 11%. This clonotype was seen many times. What it binds is unknown. Material: breast tumor tissue. The origin of this receptor is a female donor with breast cancer. Some clones in this sample may be carry-over from other donors' samples. The genes are TRBV7-9 and TRBJ2-7, with TRBD1 matching 9 bases. For the CDR3, the DNA is TGTGCCAGTGGACAGGGGACCTACGAGCAGTACTTC. Protein product: CASGQGTYEQYF.